In this sample, the clone carrying this TCR beta chain turned up many times. This specimen belongs to a study of regulatory T cells in long-lasting Graves disease. Time point indicated: persistent/refractory GD, antithyroid drugs over 5 years with positive TRAb. RNA extracted from PBMCs served as the sequencing template. Library construction for TCR beta used iRepertoire HTBI primers and Arm-PCR of CDR3 regions. TCRdb recomputed calls from the multiplex PCR reads with MiXCR, one row per CDR3 protein. Of some 370,000 distinct CDR3 sequences listed, 20% are singletons. The J segment lost 7 bases and the V segment lost 5 bases, leaving 10 bases of the junction unmatched. CDR3 length equals 14 residues. The germline V gene has CDR1 MDHEN and CDR2 SYDVKM.

The chain couples TRBV28 to TRBJ1-1; 7 nucleotides match TRBD1. The sequence was obtained from a female donor with Graves disease. This sample comprised peripheral blood mononuclear cells (PBMCs), obtained when the disease was refractory, from a patient treated with antithyroid drugs. The CDR3 bases are TGTGCCAGCAGTACCCCGGGACAGATCTTTGAAGCTTTCTTT. Protein sequence: CASSTPGQIFEAFF.